The sequence of this TCR beta chain was determined in a study of blood T cell repertoires in COVID-19 (dated by TCRdb to the early 2020s). For the wider study: Samples covering the acute and convalescent phases of COVID-19 were provided by collaborators in the United States, Italy and Spain. The material from the prospective study consisted of cDNA or gDNA derived from T cells, B-cell-depleted T cells, or PBMCs. Subjects who had been exposed to COVID-19, were actively infected with it, or had recovered from it provided the deeply sampled blood TCRbeta repertoires that made up the dataset. The repertoires were released in a freely available public database intended as a resource for research on the immune response to SARS-CoV-2. Samples came from the ongoing ImmuneRACE study (first 160 participants) plus 1,254 subjects from 6 global collaborators. A de-identified subject ID, COVID-19 status, age in years and sex were almost always included in the sample metadata. HLA class I and class II types, where available, came from metadata supplied by the sample provider rather than from assay-based typing. Study-level results and caveats: The amount of clinical and demographic metadata varied by source and participant and was provided uncurated.

The immunoSEQ Assay, a bias-controlled multiplex PCR, was used to amplify TCRbeta CDR3 regions from genomic DNA. In the authors' own workflow: Nucleated cell counts per sample were estimated from amplification of reference gene primers within the assay. To quantify the absolute abundance of each unique TCRbeta CDR3 rearrangement, sequence reads were collapsed and filtered. For each sample, productive Simpson clonality was calculated by taking the square root of Simpson's diversity index across productive rearrangements. The source is immuneACCESS, and TCRdb retained only in-frame sequences with V and J called. Part of the clones is not carried over; for the studies checked, unresolved V genes explain less than half of this, and the remainder is unexplained. For V, J and clone size, that table is used; D and trimming come from the DNA. This sample is represented by 150,000 to 200,000 clones; 82% of them were singletons. Under 6.5% of the sample is in the top ten clones.

For this clone: There is no known antigen for this receptor. No quality values exist for individual bases; no much larger clone is one base distant.

Participants in the prospective study were aged roughly 18 to 100 years, lived in about two dozen United States geographic areas, and enrolled through a virtual design. In the prospective study, participants were assigned to cohorts based on the clinical history participants reported in a screening survey and a study questionnaire. Each participant in the prospective study had whole blood, serum and a nasopharyngeal or oropharyngeal swab collected by mobile phlebotomists. Over a roughly 2-month period, participants in the prospective study had the option of providing additional blood draws and questionnaires. Blood samples from the prospective study were shipped frozen or at room temperature prior to DNA extraction. The germline V gene sets CDR1 to MDHEN and CDR2 to SYDVKM. The cysteine opens and the phenylalanine closes a CDR3 of 16 amino acids. Solely the CDR3 DNA is kept, with 48 bases framed from the first base. The trim is 5 bases for V and 0 bases for J, with a gap of 14 bases between the germline ends.

The TCR originated in a woman aged 55-75 years with acute COVID-19. Sequenced material: PBMCs or T cells enriched from blood (not recorded which). The V gene is TRBV28 and the J gene is TRBJ2-1; the D gene is perhaps TRBD2, on 6 matching bases. The DNA sequence reads TGTGCCAGCAGTCCCATGCGGGGAAGCTCCTACAATGAGCAGTTCTTC. The translation is CASSPMRGSSYNEQFF.